Given below is one T cell receptor beta chain in context. Antigen unknown. This entry belongs to a study of T cell responses to AZD1222 COVID-19 vaccine. Method: immunoSEQ multiplex PCR; TCRdb's copy keeps in-frame clones and lacks some. The sample comprises 150,000 to 200,000 clones, 90% to 95% of which are singletons, and approximately 0.88% rests with the top ten. Findings and caveats of the study: Across spike, vaccine-associated CD4 TCRs were found, dominant at 160-218 and 743-854.

Trimming shortened V by 6 bases and J by 1 base, and 12 bases separated the two germline ends. CDR3 size: 14 residues. CDR1 is MGHRA, CDR2 YSYEKL, per germline. The TCR sequence derives from an adult in good health. Sequencing was performed on peripheral blood, taken on day 0 of AZD1222 vaccination. The rearrangement joins TRBV4-1 to TRBJ1-1; maybe TRBD1 (5 bases). CDR3 coding DNA: TGCGCCAGCAGTCGGACACCAGGGAACACTGAAGCTTTCTTT. Protein sequence: CASSRTPGNTEAFF.